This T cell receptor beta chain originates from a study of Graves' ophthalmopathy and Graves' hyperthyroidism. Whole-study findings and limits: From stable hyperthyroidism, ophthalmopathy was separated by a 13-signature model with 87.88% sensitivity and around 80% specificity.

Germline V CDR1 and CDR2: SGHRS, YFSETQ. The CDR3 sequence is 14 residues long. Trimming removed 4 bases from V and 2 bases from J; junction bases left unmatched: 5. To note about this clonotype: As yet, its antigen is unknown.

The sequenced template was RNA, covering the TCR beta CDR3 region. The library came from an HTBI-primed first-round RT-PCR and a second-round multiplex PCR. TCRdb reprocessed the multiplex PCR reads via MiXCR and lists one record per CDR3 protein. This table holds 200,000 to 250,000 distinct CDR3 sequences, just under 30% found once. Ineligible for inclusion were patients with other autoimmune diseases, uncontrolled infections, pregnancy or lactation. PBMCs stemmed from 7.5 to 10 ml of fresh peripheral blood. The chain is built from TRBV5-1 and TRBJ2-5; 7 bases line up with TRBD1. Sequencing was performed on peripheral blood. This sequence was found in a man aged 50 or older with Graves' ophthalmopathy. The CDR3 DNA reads TGCGCCAGCAGCCCGGACAGGATACAAGAGACCCAGTACTTC. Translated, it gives CASSPDRIQETQYF. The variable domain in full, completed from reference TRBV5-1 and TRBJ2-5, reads KAGVTQTPRYLIKTRGQQVTLSCSPISGHRSVSWYQQTPGQGLQFLFEYFSETQRNKGNFPGRFSGRQFSNSRSEMNVSTLELGDSALYLCASSPDRIQETQYFGPGTRLLVL.